This T cell receptor beta chain was profiled in a study of cytomegalovirus exposure and HLA in healthy donors. Across the whole study: In a previous analysis, around 120 million unique TCR beta sequences were found from 170 million or so T cells.

This clone was seen a single time. Trimming took 5 bases from V and 2 from J, leaving 12 bases between them. The CDR3 is made up of 14 amino acids. Germline lookup yields CDR1 KGHSH and CDR2 LQKENI. The study ran its PCR with 60 Vbeta and 13 Jbeta primers. Per the original data handling: Some 10 million shared chains were among the about 80 million unique TCR beta chains that a later analysis counted. Profiling relied on immunoSEQ multiplex PCR, and the TCRdb table lists in-frame clones only, not all of them. V and J calls and clone size are as listed in that table; D and trimming were resolved from the DNA. This sample has approximately 160,000 clones, with around 80% found just once.

The V and J genes are TRBV18 and TRBJ1-1; D perhaps matches TRBD1 (5 bases). This TCR was recovered from a woman in her fifties or sixties in good health and CMV-seropositive. Source material: PBMCs. DNA of the CDR3: TGTGCCAGCTCAGTCCGGGACTCCAACACTGAAGCTTTCTTT. As protein: CASSVRDSNTEAFF.